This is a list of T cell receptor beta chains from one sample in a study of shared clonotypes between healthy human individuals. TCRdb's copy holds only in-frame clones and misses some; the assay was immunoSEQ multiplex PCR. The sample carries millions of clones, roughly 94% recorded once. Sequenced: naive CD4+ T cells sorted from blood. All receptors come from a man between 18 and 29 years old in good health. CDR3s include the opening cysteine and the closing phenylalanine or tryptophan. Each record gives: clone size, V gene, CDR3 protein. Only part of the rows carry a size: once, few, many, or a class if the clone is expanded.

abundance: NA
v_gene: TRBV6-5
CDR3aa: CANQRGRDEKLFF

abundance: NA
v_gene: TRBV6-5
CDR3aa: CASSIGTAYGYTF

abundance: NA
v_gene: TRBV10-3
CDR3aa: CAISESFEGKNIQYF

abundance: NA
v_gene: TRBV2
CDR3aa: CASSEGGAQYF

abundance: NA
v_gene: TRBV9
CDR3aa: CASSVDADKAGGGYGYTF

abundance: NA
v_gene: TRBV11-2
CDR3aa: CASSLDRGRGDEQFF

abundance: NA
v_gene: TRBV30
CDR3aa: CAWSVSWQALGNEKLFF

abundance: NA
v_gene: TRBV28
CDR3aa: CASSLYVDTEAFF

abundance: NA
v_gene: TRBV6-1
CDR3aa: CASSEAGGGVNQPQHF

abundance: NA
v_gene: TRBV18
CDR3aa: CASSRQGEGETQYF

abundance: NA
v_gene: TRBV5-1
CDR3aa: CASSLAVERGGGETQYF

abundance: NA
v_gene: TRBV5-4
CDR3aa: CASSVWIQDEQYF

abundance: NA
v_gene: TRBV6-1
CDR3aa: CASSIPAGELFF

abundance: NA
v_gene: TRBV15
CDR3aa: CATSSPSGGSDFQYF

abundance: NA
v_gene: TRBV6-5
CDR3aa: CASSLSGPSTDTQYF

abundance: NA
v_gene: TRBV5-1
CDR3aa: CASSLAATGTANF

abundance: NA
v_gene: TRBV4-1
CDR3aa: CASSHVGQGRGGELFF

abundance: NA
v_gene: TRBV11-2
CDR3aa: CASSLGFKLPDTQYF

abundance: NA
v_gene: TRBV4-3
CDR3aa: CASSQVGPAEAFF

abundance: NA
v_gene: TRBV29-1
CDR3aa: CSATDVGETQYF

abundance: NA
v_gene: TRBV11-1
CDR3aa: CASSLSGTDIWSPLHF

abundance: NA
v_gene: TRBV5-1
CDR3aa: CASSLGDRVGSPLHF

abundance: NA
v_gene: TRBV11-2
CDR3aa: CASSSAPTRANTEAFF

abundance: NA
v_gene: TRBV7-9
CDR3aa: CASSLSPFGNEQFF

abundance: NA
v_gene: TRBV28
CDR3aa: CASSSGTRAQETQYF

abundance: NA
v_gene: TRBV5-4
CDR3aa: CASSLVARQGTSNSPLHF

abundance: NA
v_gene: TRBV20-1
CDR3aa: CSAPRTGEFTF

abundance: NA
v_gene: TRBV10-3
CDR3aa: CAISDGLAQHF

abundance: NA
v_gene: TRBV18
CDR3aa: CASSPSESGNTIYF

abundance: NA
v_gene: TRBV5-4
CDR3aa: CASSPKSGGSYNEQFF

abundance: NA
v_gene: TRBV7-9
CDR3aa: CASGTAGAAKETQYF

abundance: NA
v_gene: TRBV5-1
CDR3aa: CASSFRSSALDTQYF

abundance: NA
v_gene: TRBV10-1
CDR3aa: CASVEPASGSSRGEQFF

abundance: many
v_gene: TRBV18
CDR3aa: CASSRPPLDRLYSNQPQHF

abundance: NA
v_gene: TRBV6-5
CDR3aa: CASSYSWIPGPLF

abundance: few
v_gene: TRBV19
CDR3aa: CASSGQGVQAFF

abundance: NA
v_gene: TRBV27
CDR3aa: CASRGEVRVSGYTF

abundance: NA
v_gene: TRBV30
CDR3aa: CAWGGREMTGNTIYF

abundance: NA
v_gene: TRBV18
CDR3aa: CASSPSRGAGGRKDEQYF

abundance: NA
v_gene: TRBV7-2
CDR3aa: CASSLPGLAGVRF

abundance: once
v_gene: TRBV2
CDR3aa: CASSRDWKNTGELFF

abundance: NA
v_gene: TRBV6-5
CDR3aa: CASSYSWTVNYGYTF

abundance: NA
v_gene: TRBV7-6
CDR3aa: CASSQDYTDTQYF

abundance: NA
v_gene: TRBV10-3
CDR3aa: CAISESWTVTDTQYF

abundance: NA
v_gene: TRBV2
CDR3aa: CASSAMTGLGEKLFF